A selection of T cell receptor beta chains follows, all from one sample in a study of human T cells and chemical hapten exposure. TCRdb recomputed calls from the RACE reads with MiXCR, one row per CDR3 protein. Of 90,000 or so distinct CDR3 sequences listed, over 9.5% are singletons. Sequenced here: whole blood, sampled in connection with sensitization to the hapten diphenylcyclopropenone (DPC). Receptor source: a man in his forties with alopecia areata. Some clones in this sample may be carry-over from other donors' samples. The CDR3 runs from the conserved cysteine through the conserved F or W. A D gene is named only where the DNA matches it firmly. The size entry is marked missing in some rows and otherwise reads once, few, many or a size class.

TRBJ2-3,.,TRBV12-3/TRBV12-4,few,CASIPPQGGARTDTQYF,TGTGCCAGCATACCTCCCCAGGGGGGGGCACGCACAGATACGCAGTATTTT
TRBJ1-1,.,TRBV3-1,many,CASSQDLGTEAFF,TGTGCCAGCAGCCAAGATCTCGGGACTGAAGCTTTCTTT
TRBJ2-5,.,TRBV10-2,.,CASSVGSQETQYF,TGCGCCAGCAGTGTAGGCTCCCAGGAGACCCAGTACTTC
TRBJ2-3,TRBD2,TRBV28,.,CASRLAGISYTDTQYF,TGTGCTAGCAGGCTAGCGGGCATCAGTTACACAGATACGCAGTATTTT
TRBJ2-5,TRBD1,TRBV5-1,few,CASSPSGTGQETQYF,TGCGCCAGCAGCCCCTCCGGGACAGGCCAAGAGACCCAGTACTTC
TRBJ2-7,.,TRBV5-1,.,CASSPRLDFYEQYF,TGCGCCAGCAGCCCGAGGCTAGATTTTTACGAGCAGTACTTC
TRBJ2-7,.,TRBV18,few,CASSPPGGRKSEQYF,TGTGCCAGCTCACCACCGGGGGGCCGAAAGTCCGAGCAGTACTTC
TRBJ2-3,TRBD2,TRBV5-4,.,CASSLGVRGRGVDTQYF,TGTGCCAGCAGCTTGGGAGTTCGCGGGAGGGGAGTAGATACGCAGTATTTT
TRBJ2-3,.,TRBV4-1,.,CASSQQGSSDTQYF,TGCGCCAGCAGCCAACAGGGTTCCTCAGATACGCAGTATTTT
TRBJ2-3,.,TRBV7-2,.,CASSLVRVPDTQYF,TGTGCCAGCAGCTTAGTAAGGGTTCCAGATACGCAGTATTTT
TRBJ2-2,.,TRBV5-4,.,CASSWGAMVTGELFF,TGTGCCAGCAGCTGGGGGGCTATGGTCACCGGGGAGCTGTTTTTT
TRBJ2-7,.,TRBV5-1,many,CASSLQGGEQYF,TGCGCCAGCAGCTTACAGGGCGGGGAGCAGTACTTC
TRBJ2-3,TRBD1,TRBV6-5,.,CAAKTGIGTDTQYF,TGTGCCGCCAAGACAGGGATAGGGACAGATACGCAGTATTTT
TRBJ2-1,TRBD2,TRBV5-1,few,CASSPPVNPSAGVVVDEQFF,TGCGCCAGCAGCCCACCGGTAAATCCTTCAGCGGGAGTTGTTGTGGATGAGCAGTTCTTC
TRBJ2-1,TRBD2,TRBV6-5,few,CASSPREEGYNEQFF,TGTGCCAGCAGTCCCCGGGAGGAGGGCTACAATGAGCAGTTCTTC
TRBJ2-4,TRBD2,TRBV6-2/TRBV6-3,few,CATQRGENIQYF,TGTGCCACCCAGCGGGGAGAGAACATTCAGTACTTC
TRBJ1-1,.,TRBV5-7,.,CASSLVAIFMNTEAFF,TGTGCCAGCAGCTTGGTGGCGATATTCATGAACACTGAAGCTTTCTTT
TRBJ2-3,.,TRBV25-1,.,CASSVHLLSTDTQYF,TGTGCCAGCAGTGTGCATCTTCTTAGCACAGATACGCAGTATTTT
TRBJ2-6,.,TRBV27,.,CASSPVRQSTRANVLTF,TGTGCCAGCAGTCCCGTAAGACAGTCTACTAGGGCCAACGTCCTGACTTTC